The 6 T cell receptor beta chains below were found in one sample sequenced in a study of long-term antiretroviral therapy in people with HIV. A v3.0 immunoSEQ assay was performed at survey level. Assay: immunoSEQ multiplex PCR; the TCRdb copy retains only in-frame clones and omits some. The data show under 25,000 clones, 80% seen once. The specimen comprised unsorted PBMCs, sampled 0.2 years after starting antiretroviral therapy. The receptor set was obtained from a woman aged 40 to 50 with HIV.

The chain employs TRBV10-3 and TRBJ1-3; no definite D call. Looked up from germline, CDR1 is ENHRY and CDR2 is SYGVKD. The CDR3 sequence is 16 residues long. Trimming removed 6 bases from V and 0 bases from J, with 15 bases in between. This CDR3 reads CAIREANYPSGNTIYF. The CDR3 coding sequence is TGTGCCATCAGGGAAGCTAATTACCCCTCTGGAAACACCATATATTTT.

The chain employs TRBV2 and TRBJ2-7, with 7 bases matching TRBD2. The CDR3 runs to 17 residues. Germline CDR1 and CDR2: SNHLY and FYNNEI. V was pared by 6 bases and J by 3 bases, with 17 bases of the junction left unmatched. The CDR3 bases are TGTGCCAGCAGAGGGGAACTTGCTGCGGGAGAAGGCTACGAGCAGTACTTC. Protein: CASRGELAAGEGYEQYF.

The chain couples TRBV5-4 to TRBJ1-1; D is perhaps TRBD1 (6 bases). CDR1 is SGHNT and CDR2 is YYREEE in the germline V gene (reference sequence). The CDR3 is 14 residues long. Trimming took off 2 bases at V and 1 base at J, with 9 bases between the two ends. The CDR3 loop reads CASSLGGGNTEAFF. The CDR3 DNA reads TGTGCCAGCAGCTTAGGAGGGGGGAACACTGAAGCTTTCTTT.

The rearrangement uses TRBV6-5 and TRBJ2-3, with D unclear. Germline CDR1 reads MNHEY; CDR2 reads SVGAGI. This CDR3 is built from 12 residues. The V and J ends lost 0 bases and 6 bases respectively, with 4 bases between them. The chain's CDR3 is CASSYSPDTQYF. The CDR3 bases are TGTGCCAGCAGTTACTCGCCGGATACGCAGTATTTT.

CDR3 sequence reads: CATSRERTFSNQPQHF. For the CDR3, the DNA is TGTGCCACCAGCAGGGAACGGACCTTTAGCAATCAGCCCCAGCATTTT. V usage is TRBV15 and J usage is TRBJ1-5; unclear D gene. Trimming stripped 3 bases from V and 0 bases from J, with 12 bases between. This CDR3 comprises 16 residues. Germline lookup yields CDR1 LNHNV and CDR2 YYDKDF (reference sequence).

The chain combines TRBV5-8 with TRBJ2-1; 16 bases align to TRBD2. J was trimmed by 3 bases and V by 1 base; bases with no gene match: 4. Germline assignment: CDR1 SGHTS and CDR2 YDEGEE. The CDR3 consists of 18 residues. The CDR3 DNA reads as TGTGCCAGCAGCTTGACCGGGACTAGCGGGAGGGACTACAATGAGCAGTTCTTC. Translating it yields CASSLTGTSGRDYNEQFF.